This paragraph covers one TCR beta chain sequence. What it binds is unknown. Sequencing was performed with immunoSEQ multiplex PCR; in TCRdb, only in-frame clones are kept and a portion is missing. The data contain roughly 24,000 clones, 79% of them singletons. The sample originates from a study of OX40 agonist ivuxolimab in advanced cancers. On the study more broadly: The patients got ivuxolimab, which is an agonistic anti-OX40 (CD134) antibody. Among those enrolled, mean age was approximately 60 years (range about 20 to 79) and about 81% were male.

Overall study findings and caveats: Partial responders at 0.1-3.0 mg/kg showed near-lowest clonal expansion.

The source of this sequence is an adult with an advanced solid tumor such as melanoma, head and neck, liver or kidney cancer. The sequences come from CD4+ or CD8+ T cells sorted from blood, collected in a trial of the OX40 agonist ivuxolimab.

The CDR3 DNA follows: TGTGCCAGCAGCTCCCAGACAGCCTTCTCCTCCTACAATGAGCAGTTCTTC. Translated: CASSSQTAFSSYNEQFF. The chain couples TRBV7-2 to TRBJ2-1; possible D gene TRBD1, 5 bases. V lost 4 bases, J lost 0 bases, and 16 bases lay in between. The CDR3 loop spans 17 amino acids. Germline loops: CDR1 SGHTA, CDR2 FQGNSA.